A selection of T cell receptor beta chains follows, all from one sample in a study of Ad26.COV2.S vaccination and SARS-CoV-2 variants. Sequenced by immunoSEQ multiplex PCR; TCRdb stores in-frame clones only, minus some. Among hundreds of thousands of clones, approximately 88% were seen once, and the ten largest hold 1.5%. The specimen comprised peripheral blood, sampled in a trial of Ad26.COV2.S vaccine versus placebo. The receptors were sampled from a person between 18 and 59 years old who received the Ad26.COV2.S COVID-19 vaccine or a placebo. CDR3s include the opening cysteine and the closing phenylalanine or tryptophan. Fields, in order: clone size, V gene, D gene, J gene, CDR3 DNA, CDR3 protein. The D gene is left open where the match is weak. Clone size is shown for a subset of rows, as once, few, many or a class of expanded clone.

.	TRBV7-7	.	TRBJ2-2	TGTGCCAGCGAGCTTGACACCGGGGAGCTGTTTTTT	CASELDTGELFF
.	TRBV6-5	TRBD2	TRBJ2-3	TGTGCCAGCAGACCGTCTAGCGGGAGGACAGATACGCAGTATTTT	CASRPSSGRTDTQYF
.	TRBV6-5	.	TRBJ2-1	TGTGCCAGTAGACTGCGGGAACTCTCCTACAATGAGCAGTTCTTC	CASRLRELSYNEQFF
.	TRBV2	TRBD1	TRBJ1-4	TGTGCCAGCAGTGGGCAGGGGGCGCGTAATGAAAAACTGTTTTTT	CASSGQGARNEKLFF
.	TRBV5-4	.	TRBJ1-1	TGTGCCAGCAGCGCAGGGGACACTGAAGCTTTCTTT	CASSAGDTEAFF
.	TRBV6-1	.	TRBJ2-1	TGTGCCAGCAGTGAACAGGGCAATGAGCAGTTCTTC	CASSEQGNEQFF
.	TRBV30	TRBD1	TRBJ1-2	TGTGCCTGGAACCGGGACAGGGTAGACGGCTACACCTTC	CAWNRDRVDGYTF
.	TRBV2	.	TRBJ2-1	TGTGCCAGCAGTGAAATGAGAGGGAGTTACTACAATGAGCAGTTCTTC	CASSEMRGSYYNEQFF
once	TRBV7-2	.	TRBJ2-2	TGTGCCAGCAGCTTAGATGGGAGTAGGAGTGTCACCGGGGAGCTGTTTTTT	CASSLDGSRSVTGELFF
.	TRBV5-5	.	TRBJ2-1	TGTGCCAGCAGCTTGGTAGAGGACTCCTACAATGAGCAGTTCTTC	CASSLVEDSYNEQFF
.	TRBV19	TRBD1	TRBJ1-5	TGTGCCAGTAGTATCGGGGACAGCAACAATCAGCCCCAGCATTTT	CASSIGDSNNQPQHF
.	TRBV11-2	.	TRBJ2-5	TGTGCCAGCAGCTTAGATAGGAATGGCGGAGGGGAGACCCAGTACTTC	CASSLDRNGGGETQYF
.	TRBV3-1/TRBV3-2	.	TRBJ2-7	TGTGCCAGCAGCCAAGAAAGCTACACCTCCTACGAGCAGTACTTC	CASSQESYTSYEQYF
.	TRBV5-4	TRBD2	TRBJ2-1	TGTGCCAGCAGCTTGGTCCGGGGGGGTGTTAATGAGCAGTTCTTC	CASSLVRGGVNEQFF
once	TRBV12-3/TRBV12-4	.	TRBJ2-5	TGTGCCAGCAGTTTATGGCGGGAGACCCAGTACTTC	CASSLWRETQYF
.	TRBV11-2	.	TRBJ2-2	TGTGCCAGCAGGTACCCTGCGACAAGGAACACCGGGGAGCTGTTTTTT	CASRYPATRNTGELFF
.	TRBV6-5	TRBD1	TRBJ2-7	TGTGCCAGCAGTTACTCGGGACAGGGTTTCTACGAGCAGTACTTC	CASSYSGQGFYEQYF
.	TRBV5-4	TRBD1	TRBJ2-7	TGTGCCAGCGGTCCCGGGACAGGGGCCTACGAGCAGTACTTC	CASGPGTGAYEQYF
.	TRBV18	.	TRBJ2-7	TGTGCCAGCTCATCTGGAGACGGAACCTACGAGCAGTACTTC	CASSSGDGTYEQYF
.	TRBV10-3	TRBD1	TRBJ2-1	TGTGCCATCACAGGGGGTCCCTACAATGAGCAGTTCTTC	CAITGGPYNEQFF
.	TRBV6-2/TRBV6-3	.	TRBJ2-7	TGTGCCAGCAGTCACCCCGCCTATAGCTCCTACGAGCAGTACTTC	CASSHPAYSSYEQYF
.	TRBV6-6	TRBD1	TRBJ1-2	TGTGCCAGCAGTTCACAGGGGGCGCGGGGCTACACCTTC	CASSSQGARGYTF
.	TRBV5-1	TRBD1	TRBJ2-3	TGCGCCTCCTTCCAGGGGGAACTCACAGATACGCAGTATTTT	CASFQGELTDTQYF
.	TRBV24-1	.	TRBJ2-7	TGTGCCGATGGGTCCGAGCAGTACTTC	CADGSEQYF
.	TRBV6-5	.	TRBJ2-2	TGTGCCAGCAGAATAAACAGGGACACCGGGGAGCTGTTTTTT	CASRINRDTGELFF
.	TRBV7-2	.	TRBJ1-2	TGTGCCAGCAGCTTAGGGGGGCACGAGTCGAACTATGGCTACACCTTC	CASSLGGHESNYGYTF
.	TRBV4-1	.	TRBJ2-7	TGCGCCAGCAGCCAAGACTCGGGACGCGAGCAGTACTTC	CASSQDSGREQYF
.	TRBV10-3	TRBD2	TRBJ2-1	TGTGCCATCAGTGAGTCGCGGCTAGCGGGAGAGGCGCAGTTCTTC	CAISESRLAGEAQFF
.	TRBV4-2	.	TRBJ1-1	TGTGCCAGCAGCCAAGATCCCAGGAACACTGAAGCTTTCTTT	CASSQDPRNTEAFF
.	TRBV30	.	TRBJ2-3	TGTGCCTGGAGTGGATATAGCACAGATACGCAGTATTTT	CAWSGYSTDTQYF
.	TRBV4-1	.	TRBJ1-3	TGCGCCAGCAGCCAAGAAGCCACGGGTGGCACTGGAAACACCATATATTTT	CASSQEATGGTGNTIYF
.	TRBV7-6	.	TRBJ2-7	TGTGCCAGCAGCCCATACGTGAGAGAATCCGAGCAGTACTTC	CASSPYVRESEQYF
.	TRBV7-9	TRBD1	TRBJ1-5	TGTGCCAGCAGCATGGGGCAGGGGGGGAATCAGCCCCAGCATTTT	CASSMGQGGNQPQHF
many	TRBV5-4	.	TRBJ2-2	TGTGCCAGCAGCCTCATTCACACCGGGGAGCTGTTTTTT	CASSLIHTGELFF
.	TRBV6-6	TRBD2	TRBJ2-3	TGTGCCAGCAGCCGAAGCCTCGGACTAGCGGGAGTAGTTACGCAGTATTTT	CASSRSLGLAGVVTQYF
.	TRBV6-6	.	TRBJ2-7	TGTGCCAGTATAGGTCGGGCCTCCTCCTACGAGCAGTACTTC	CASIGRASSYEQYF
.	TRBV27	.	TRBJ2-2	TGTGCCAGCAGTTTAGAGTTGCGGAACTCGAACACCGGGGAGCTGTTTTTT	CASSLELRNSNTGELFF
.	TRBV10-1	TRBD2	TRBJ2-1	TGCGCCAGCAGTGCGGGAGGCTCCTACAATGAGCAGTTCTTC	CASSAGGSYNEQFF
.	TRBV5-6	TRBD1	TRBJ2-2	TGTGCCAGCAGCTTTCAGGGGGCCGGGGAGCTGTTTTTT	CASSFQGAGELFF
.	TRBV9	.	TRBJ2-1	TGTGCCAGCAGCGTAGTGGGAACCCACGTCGCGAATGAGCAGTTCTTC	CASSVVGTHVANEQFF
.	TRBV5-1	.	TRBJ2-3	TGCGCCAGCAGCTTGGGGGGGACTAGCACAGATACGCAGTATTTT	CASSLGGTSTDTQYF
.	TRBV7-9	.	TRBJ1-2	TGTGCCAGCAGCTCCGGGACACGCGATGGCTACACCTTC	CASSSGTRDGYTF
.	TRBV11-2	TRBD1	TRBJ1-1	TGTGCCAGCAGCGATAGCCGGGGCAGGGGGTCCACTGAAGCTTTCTTT	CASSDSRGRGSTEAFF